This T cell receptor (beta chain) derives from a study of blood T cell repertoires in COVID-19. Whole-study context: PBMCs, B-cell-depleted T cells, or T cells were the source of the cDNA or gDNA that made up the material.

Original methodology: Estimation of nucleated cell counts relied on the amplification of reference gene primers. TCRdb's copy holds only in-frame clones and misses some; the assay was immunoSEQ multiplex PCR. V, J and clone size are those of that table, while D and trimming were read from the DNA. This sample has fewer than 85,000 clones; 80% to 90% occur once, and the top ten carry approximately 4.8%. Germline-derived CDR1 and CDR2 are WSHSY and SAAADI. The CDR3 consists of 13 residues. Trimming pared 11 bases from V and 9 bases from J, leaving 20 bases between. The origin of this receptor is a human donor in a cohort sampled during active COVID-19. The chain joins TRBV10-2 to TRBJ2-1; D is ambiguous. The specimen was peripheral blood. The CDR3 nucleotides read TGCGCCGCGAAAACCACTATAGTAGGTGAGCAGTTCTTC. Protein: CAAKTTIVGEQFF.